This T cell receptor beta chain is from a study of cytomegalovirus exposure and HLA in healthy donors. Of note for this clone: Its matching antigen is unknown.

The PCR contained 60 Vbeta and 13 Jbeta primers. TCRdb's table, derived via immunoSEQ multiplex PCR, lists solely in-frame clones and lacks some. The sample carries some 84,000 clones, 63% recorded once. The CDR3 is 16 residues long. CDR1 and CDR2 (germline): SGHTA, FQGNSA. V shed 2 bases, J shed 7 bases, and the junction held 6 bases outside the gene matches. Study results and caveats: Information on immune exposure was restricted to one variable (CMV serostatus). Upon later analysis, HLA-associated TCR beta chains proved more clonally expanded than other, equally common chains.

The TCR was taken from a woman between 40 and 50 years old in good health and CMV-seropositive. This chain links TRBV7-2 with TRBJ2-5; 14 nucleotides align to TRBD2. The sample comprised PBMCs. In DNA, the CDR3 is TGTGCCAGCAGCTTAATGGGGACTAGCGGGAGAAGGACCCAGTACTTC. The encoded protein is CASSLMGTSGRRTQYF.